What follows are 27 T cell receptor beta chains derived from one specimen sequenced in a study of cytomegalovirus exposure and HLA in healthy donors. PCR primers comprised 60 Vbeta and 13 Jbeta primers. Produced via immunoSEQ multiplex PCR; TCRdb's table is partial and in-frame only. The table shows some 170,000 clones, with approximately 80% occurring only once. Material: PBMCs. These receptors all stem from a woman in her twenties or thirties in good health and CMV-seropositive.

This clone was seen a few times. The chain uses TRBV7-2 and TRBJ2-1; 8 bases agree with TRBD2. The germline gives CDR1 SGHTA, CDR2 FQGNSA. Unmatched junction bases numbered 9, after V lost 2 bases and J lost 0 bases. This CDR3 has 18 residues. The CDR3 here is CASSLIPAGVYSYNEQFF. CDR3 nucleotide sequence: TGTGCCAGCAGCTTAATTCCAGCGGGGGTCTACTCCTACAATGAGCAGTTCTTC.

The CDR3 DNA reads as TGTGCCAGCAGCCAACCCACCAGGGGGATAAAGGATGGCTACACCTTC. Translated: CASSQPTRGIKDGYTF. The genes are TRBV4-2 and TRBJ1-2; TRBD1 agrees at 7 bases. V lost 2 bases to trimming and J lost 6 bases; unmatched junction nucleotides: 12. The length of the CDR3 is 16 residues. Per germline, CDR1 LGHNA and CDR2 YNFKEQ.

V gene TRBV29-1 combines with J gene TRBJ1-1; TRBD1 matches at 10 bases. The CDR3 loop spans 12 amino acids. V dropped 5 bases and J dropped 4; count of bases not matched to a gene: 1. The germline V gene has CDR1 SQVTM and CDR2 ANQGSEA. In DNA, the CDR3 is TGCAGCGTTCGGACAGGGGGCACTGAAGCTTTCTTT. It yields the protein CSVRTGGTEAFF.

On this clone: At the DNA level, this CDR3 is encoded by other sequences in the same sample as well. The V gene is TRBV2, the J gene TRBJ2-3; 8 nucleotides agree with TRBD1. J was trimmed by 6 bases and V by 6 bases; bases with no gene match: 5. Looked up from germline, CDR1 is SNHLY and CDR2 is FYNNEI. The CDR3 covers 13 residues. Written as DNA, the CDR3 is TGTGCCAGCAGCGGACAGGGAGGCGATACGCAGTATTTT. Its protein product is CASSGQGGDTQYF.

The V and J genes are TRBV10-3 and TRBJ2-3; the D gene is possibly TRBD2 (6 bases). Trimming shortened V by 7 bases and J by 3 bases, and 11 bases separated the two germline ends. Germline loops: CDR1 ENHRY, CDR2 SYGVKD. There are 13 residues in the CDR3. Here the CDR3 reads CAITGDSTDTQYF. Here the CDR3 DNA reads TGTGCCATCACGGGGGATTCGACAGATACGCAGTATTTT.

The chain joins TRBV4-1 to TRBJ1-4; TRBD1 aligns across 12 bases. The CDR3 extends over 18 amino acids. Germline V gives CDR1 MGHRA, CDR2 YSYEKL. Trimming at V came to 3 bases and at J to 3 bases, leaving 8 bases not matched to a gene. CDR3 loop: CASSQFPGQGASNEKLFF. The CDR3 coding sequence is TGCGCCAGCAGCCAGTTTCCGGGACAGGGGGCATCTAATGAAAAACTGTTTTTT.

The chain joins TRBV6-5 to TRBJ1-1; no clear D gene. This CDR3 region has 14 residues. The germline V gene encodes CDR1 MNHEY and CDR2 SVGAGI. V lost 5 bases to trimming and J lost 1 base, with 11 bases between them. CDR3 sequence: CASSEVRQNTEAFF. CDR3 sequence (DNA): TGTGCCAGCAGTGAAGTACGACAGAACACTGAAGCTTTCTTT.

This CDR3 is CASSDGQNSPLHF. The CDR3, as DNA: TGTGCCAGCAGTGACGGACAGAATTCACCCCTCCACTTT. The rearrangement links TRBV6-1 to TRBJ1-6; perhaps TRBD1 as D (6 bases). CDR3 length: 13 amino acids. The germline V gene has CDR1 MNHNS and CDR2 SASEGT. V shed 3 bases and J shed 7 bases, with 7 bases lying between them.

This CDR3 is CASSSSGLMNTEAFF. Written as DNA, the CDR3 is TGCGCCAGCAGCTCATCAGGGCTGATGAACACTGAAGCTTTCTTT. The V and J genes are TRBV5-1 and TRBJ1-1, with D possibly TRBD1 on 5 matching bases. V was cut by 3 bases and J by 0 bases, with 12 bases left in between. This CDR3 contains 15 residues. In germline, CDR1 is SGHRS, CDR2 YFSETQ.

The genes are TRBV18 and TRBJ1-1; possible D gene TRBD1, 5 bases. Trimming stripped 6 bases from V and 6 bases from J, with 20 bases between. There are 15 residues in the CDR3. Germline V gene lookup returns CDR1 KGHSH and CDR2 LQKENI. CDR3 sequence (DNA): TGTGCCAGCTCCCACTCCGGACAAAAAGCCGCTGAAGCTTTCTTT. Its protein is CASSHSGQKAAEAFF.

This chain joins TRBV7-9 and TRBJ2-2; D not certain. Germline assignment: CDR1 SEHNR and CDR2 FQNEAQ (reference sequence). V lost 0 bases, J lost 6 bases, and 11 bases lay in between. CDR3 length equals 15 residues. The CDR3 DNA reads TGTGCCAGCAGCTTAGCGAATCGGGTTCCCGGGGAGCTGTTTTTT. Its protein product is CASSLANRVPGELFF.

The V gene is TRBV5-1, the J gene TRBJ1-2, with unresolved D. Germline lookup yields CDR1 SGHRS and CDR2 YFSETQ. Between the trimmed V and J ends, which lost 5 bases and 0 bases, there was a span of 14 bases. The CDR3 covers 15 residues. The CDR3 DNA is TGCGCCAGCAGACCTAGTGTCGCCTCTAACTATGGCTACACCTTC. It encodes CASRPSVASNYGYTF. Looking up the rest from reference TRBV5-1 and TRBJ1-2 gives the full variable domain: KAGVTQTPRYLIKTRGQQVTLSCSPISGHRSVSWYQQTPGQGLQFLFEYFSETQRNKGNFPGRFSGRQFSNSRSEMNVSTLELGDSALYLCASRPSVASNYGYTFGSGTRLTVV.

V and J are TRBV5-1 and TRBJ1-1, with TRBD1 identical over 7 bases. The CDR3 runs 15 residues. CDR1 SGHRS and CDR2 YFSETQ come from the germline V gene. V shed 0 bases and J 6 bases; nucleotides not matched to a gene: 8. In DNA, the CDR3 is TGCGCCAGCAGCTTGGGGACAGGAGCAGGGCCTGAAGCTTTCTTT. Residues: CASSLGTGAGPEAFF.

The chain recombines TRBV19 with TRBJ2-1; 8 bases are a match to TRBD2. Germline V gene sequence: CDR1 LNHDA, CDR2 SQIVND (reference sequence). The CDR3 contains 15 residues. The V gene end was trimmed by 2 bases and the J gene end by 6 bases; junction bases not matched to a gene: 6. Here the CDR3 DNA reads TGTGCCAGTAGTATATCGGGGGGGCCTGGCAATGAGCAGTTCTTC. Protein sequence: CASSISGGPGNEQFF.

V is TRBV18 and J is TRBJ1-2, with D unresolved. Germline-derived CDR1 and CDR2 are KGHSH and LQKENI. This CDR3 region has 12 residues. The V and J ends lost 0 bases and 7 bases respectively, with 6 bases between them. CDR3 DNA sequence: TGTGCCAGCTCACCACCAGCAAGTGGCTACACCTTC. This sequence encodes CASSPPASGYTF.

The V call is TRBV2, the J call TRBJ1-5, with TRBD1 matching over 7 bases. J gave up 4 bases and V 5 bases, and 2 bases lay outside the gene matches. The CDR3 consists of 13 residues. The germline gives CDR1 SNHLY, CDR2 FYNNEI. The chain's CDR3 is CASSPDRNQPQHF. CDR3 nucleotides: TGTGCCAGCAGTCCGGACAGGAATCAGCCCCAGCATTTT. The whole variable domain, remainder taken from reference TRBV2 and TRBJ1-5, is EPEVTQTPSHQVTQMGQEVILRCVPISNHLYFYWYRQILGQKVEFLVSFYNNEISEKSEIFDDQFSVERPDGSNFTLKIRSTKLEDSAMYFCASSPDRNQPQHFGDGTRLSIL.

The CDR3 nucleotides are TGTGCCAGTACCGGACAGGGGGTACGAAACACCATATATTTT. This encodes CASTGQGVRNTIYF. This chain links TRBV19 with TRBJ1-3; TRBD1 matches 10 bases. The CDR3 is 14 amino acids. Germline lookup yields CDR1 LNHDA and CDR2 SQIVND (reference sequence). After removal of 7 bases from V and 5 bases from J, the junction contained 5 bases not matched to a gene.

This clone was picked up one time. This rearrangement joins TRBV6-5 to TRBJ2-3; D ambiguous. This CDR3 comprises 14 residues. Germline CDR1 is MNHEY and CDR2 is SVGAGI. V was shortened by 2 bases and J by 2 bases, with 8 bases between the two germline ends. This CDR3 is CASSYERYTDTQYF. CDR3 sequence (DNA): TGTGCCAGCAGTTACGAACGGTACACAGATACGCAGTATTTT.

V gene TRBV6-5 combines with J gene TRBJ1-1, with D unclear. CDR1 and CDR2 from the germline V gene are MNHEY and SVGAGI. V gave up 1 base and J gave up 3 bases, with 6 bases separating them. The CDR3 is 13 residues long. CDR3 sequence reads: CASSYYRYTEAFF. In nucleotides, the CDR3 is TGTGCCAGCAGTTACTACAGATACACTGAAGCTTTCTTT.

This chain uses TRBV19 with TRBJ1-2, with TRBD1 as a possible D gene (5 bases). V lost 4 bases and J 2 bases, leaving 17 bases between the germline ends. This CDR3 is 16 amino acids long. In germline, CDR1 is LNHDA, CDR2 SQIVND (reference sequence). The CDR3 DNA follows: TGTGCCAGTAGTACCACCCGTCGGGGGGAAAACTATGGCTACACCTTC. Translating gives CASSTTRRGENYGYTF.

This chain connects TRBV2 to TRBJ2-1; TRBD2 is a possible D gene (6 bases). From germline, CDR1 is SNHLY and CDR2 FYNNEI. Deletions cut 6 bases from V and 5 bases from J, with 14 bases between. The CDR3 is made up of 14 amino acids. This CDR3 reads CASSRLERNNEQFF. In nucleotides, the CDR3 is TGTGCCAGCAGCAGACTAGAGCGGAACAATGAGCAGTTCTTC.

The V and J genes are TRBV4-2 and TRBJ2-7; D might be TRBD2 (6 bases). Germline V gene lookup returns CDR1 LGHNA and CDR2 YNFKEQ. This CDR3 has 14 residues. V was pared by 5 bases and J by 7 bases, with 18 bases between. The CDR3 bases are TGTGCCAGCAGCTCGACTAGTCCAGACGGTGAGCAGTACTTC. This sequence encodes CASSSTSPDGEQYF.

This clone was recorded only once. The V gene is TRBV15, the J gene TRBJ1-2; D unresolved. The ends were cut back, 0 bases at V and 11 bases at J, with 13 bases in the middle. This CDR3 contains 13 residues. Germline V gene lookup returns CDR1 LNHNV and CDR2 YYDKDF (reference sequence). The chain's CDR3 is CATSRDGYLGYTF. For the CDR3, the DNA is TGTGCCACCAGCAGAGATGGGTACCTCGGGTACACCTTC.

This rearrangement joins TRBV4-1 to TRBJ1-1; 9 nucleotides align to TRBD1. With V trimmed by 0 bases and J by 6 bases, 8 bases remained unmatched. The CDR3 loop spans 16 amino acids. Germline lookup yields CDR1 MGHRA and CDR2 YSYEKL. The CDR3: CASSQDLGQGLAEAFF. In DNA, the CDR3 is TGCGCCAGCAGCCAAGATCTAGGACAGGGGTTGGCTGAAGCTTTCTTT.

J is TRBJ1-1 and V is TRBV6-6; 12 positions agree with TRBD1. V trimming: 5 bases; J trimming: 3 bases; junction bases outside the gene matches: 7. The V gene's germline CDR1 is MNHNY and CDR2 SVGAGI (reference sequence). The CDR3 length is 16 residues. The CDR3 DNA is TGTGCCAGCAGTCCGGGACAGGGGGCACAATACACTGAAGCTTTCTTT. Translation gives CASSPGQGAQYTEAFF.

This chain links TRBV7-9 with TRBJ1-2; no clear D. From germline, CDR1 is SEHNR and CDR2 FQNEAQ (reference sequence). The V gene lost 7 bases and the J gene lost 4 bases, with 7 bases spanning the gap. The CDR3 has 11 residues. The CDR3 protein is CASTSGYGYTF. The CDR3 coding sequence is TGTGCCAGCACCTCAGGCTATGGCTACACCTTC.

The chain has TRBV2 and TRBJ2-5, with 12 bases aligning to TRBD2. This CDR3 is 15 amino acids long. J gave up 1 base and V 5 bases, and 2 bases lay outside the gene matches. Germline-derived CDR1 and CDR2 are SNHLY and FYNNEI. In nucleotides, the CDR3 is TGTGCCAGCAGTCTAGCGGGGGGGTTCCAAGAGACCCAGTACTTC. As protein: CASSLAGGFQETQYF.